The entry below gives a single TCR beta chain sequence along with its context. Authors' analysis steps: Amplification of reference gene primers was used by the study to estimate nucleated cell counts. Some clones are missing from TCRdb's copy, which holds only in-frame ones; the method was immunoSEQ multiplex PCR. V and J calls and clone size are copied from that table; D and trimming were computed from the DNA. The sample yields about 160,000 clones, approximately 86% seen once. The data were taken from a study of blood T cell repertoires in COVID-19. Study context: Nucleic acid was either cDNA or gDNA, and it came from T cells, B-cell-depleted T cells, or PBMCs.

It was during active infection that Seattle patients were enrolled and then longitudinally followed. With 3 bases clipped from V and 3 bases from J, the junction kept 8 bases outside the gene matches. The CDR3 covers 15 residues. The V gene's germline CDR1 is SGHDT and CDR2 YYEEEE. The sample consisted of peripheral blood. The genes are TRBV5-6 and TRBJ2-7; TRBD2 matches at 8 bases. The source of this sequence is a woman in her thirties or forties with COVID-19, enrolled during active disease. CDR3 DNA: TGTGCCAGCAGCTCCCTCGGGGGGGCCGACTACGAGCAGTACGTC. It translates to CASSSLGGADYEQYV.